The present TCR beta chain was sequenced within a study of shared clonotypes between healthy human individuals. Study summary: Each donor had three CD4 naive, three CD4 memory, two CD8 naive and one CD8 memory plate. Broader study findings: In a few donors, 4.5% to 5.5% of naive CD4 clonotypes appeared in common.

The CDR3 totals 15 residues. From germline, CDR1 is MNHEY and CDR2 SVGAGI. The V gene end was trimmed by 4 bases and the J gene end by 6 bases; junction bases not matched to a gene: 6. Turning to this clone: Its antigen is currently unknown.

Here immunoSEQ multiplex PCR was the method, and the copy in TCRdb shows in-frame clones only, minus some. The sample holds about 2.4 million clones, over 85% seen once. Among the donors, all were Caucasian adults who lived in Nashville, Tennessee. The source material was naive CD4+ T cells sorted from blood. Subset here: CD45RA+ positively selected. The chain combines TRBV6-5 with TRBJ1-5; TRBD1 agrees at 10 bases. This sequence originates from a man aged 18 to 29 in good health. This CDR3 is CASSSTGGRGQPQHF. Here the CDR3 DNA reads TGTGCCAGCAGTTCGACAGGGGGCCGGGGTCAGCCCCAGCATTTT.